The T cell receptor (beta chain) described here comes from a study of shared clonotypes between healthy human individuals. Naive CD8 cells comprised CD45RO-negative, CCR7-positively selected cells, excluding terminally differentiated effector memory CD45RA+ cells. This clone was seen once. The CDR3 spans 13 residues. The germline gives CDR1 SNHLY, CDR2 FYNNEI. Trimming took 1 base from V and 2 from J, leaving 5 bases between them. This table comes from immunoSEQ multiplex PCR, and its TCRdb copy is limited to in-frame clones, with some not included. The repertoire holds roughly 600,000 clones, with roughly 98% as singletons.

The sequenced material came from naive CD8+ T cells sorted from blood. The chain employs TRBV2 and TRBJ1-2; D uncertain. This TCR derives from a man aged 25-40 years in good health. The CDR3 protein is CASSEGKNYGYTF. The CDR3, as DNA: TGTGCCAGCAGTGAAGGTAAAAACTATGGCTACACCTTC.